The source of this T cell receptor beta chain is a study of T-cell reconstitution after alpha-beta-depleted transplantation in children. General study points: Some patients' high day-60 TCRbeta diversity was attributed to recipient cells surviving conditioning. Reported findings indicate that, about two months after transplant, alpha-beta T cells came from several hundred expanded clones, which were derived from non-depleted graft cells.

Unique molecular identifiers were used to barcode this TCRbeta library. TCRdb ran MiXCR on the PCR reads and lists one entry per CDR3 protein. The sample lists around 700,000 distinct CDR3 sequences, around 13% occurring once. Germline CDR1 LGHNA, CDR2 YNFKEQ. The CDR3 length is 16 residues. The V end was cut by 0 bases, the J end by 7 bases, with 16 bases between. This clonotype was recorded at least ten times. The antigen is undetermined. This clonotype originated in a girl aged 2 to 9 with congenital amegakaryocytic thrombocytopenia, due to receive a stem cell transplant. The sample here was PBMCs, taken before TCRalphabeta/CD19-depleted stem cell transplant. The chain has TRBV4-2 and TRBJ2-1; the D gene is possibly TRBD2 (5 bases). For the CDR3, the DNA is TGTGCCAGCAGCCAAGATGGGGTGCTAGCCCGGAATGAGCAGTTCTTC. Protein: CASSQDGVLARNEQFF.